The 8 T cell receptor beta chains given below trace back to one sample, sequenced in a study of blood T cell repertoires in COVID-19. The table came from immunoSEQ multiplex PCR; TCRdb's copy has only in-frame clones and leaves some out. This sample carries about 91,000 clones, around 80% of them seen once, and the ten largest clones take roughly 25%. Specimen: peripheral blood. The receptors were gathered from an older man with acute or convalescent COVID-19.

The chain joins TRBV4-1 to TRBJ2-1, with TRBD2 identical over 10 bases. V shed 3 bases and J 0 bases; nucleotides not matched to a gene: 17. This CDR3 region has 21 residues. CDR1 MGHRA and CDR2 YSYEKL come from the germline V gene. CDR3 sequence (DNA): TGCGCCAGCAGCCAGGAAGCAACAGGGGTTAGCGGGAGGAGCTCCTACAATGAGCAGTTCTTC. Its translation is CASSQEATGVSGRSSYNEQFF.

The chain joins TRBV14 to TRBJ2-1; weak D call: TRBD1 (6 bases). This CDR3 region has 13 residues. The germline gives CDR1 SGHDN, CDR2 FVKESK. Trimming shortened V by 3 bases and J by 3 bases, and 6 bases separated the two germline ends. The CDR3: CASSQDSYNEQFF. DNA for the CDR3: TGTGCCAGCAGCCAGGACAGCTACAATGAGCAGTTCTTC.

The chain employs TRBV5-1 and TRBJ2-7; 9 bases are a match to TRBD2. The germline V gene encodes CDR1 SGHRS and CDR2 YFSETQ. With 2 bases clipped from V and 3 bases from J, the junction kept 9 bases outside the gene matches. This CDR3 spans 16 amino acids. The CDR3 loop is CASSLALAREGYEQYF. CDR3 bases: TGCGCCAGCAGCTTAGCTCTCGCGCGGGAGGGCTACGAGCAGTACTTC. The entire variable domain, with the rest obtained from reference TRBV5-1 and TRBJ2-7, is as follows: KAGVTQTPRYLIKTRGQQVTLSCSPISGHRSVSWYQQTPGQGLQFLFEYFSETQRNKGNFPGRFSGRQFSNSRSEMNVSTLELGDSALYLCASSLALAREGYEQYFGPGTRLTVT.

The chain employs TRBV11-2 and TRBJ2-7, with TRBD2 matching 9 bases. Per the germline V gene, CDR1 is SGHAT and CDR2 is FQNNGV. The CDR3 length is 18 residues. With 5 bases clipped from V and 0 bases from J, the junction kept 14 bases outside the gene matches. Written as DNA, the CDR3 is TGTGCCAGCAGCCGGACGCGGCTAGCGGGACCATTCTCCTACGAGCAGTACTTC. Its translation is CASSRTRLAGPFSYEQYF.

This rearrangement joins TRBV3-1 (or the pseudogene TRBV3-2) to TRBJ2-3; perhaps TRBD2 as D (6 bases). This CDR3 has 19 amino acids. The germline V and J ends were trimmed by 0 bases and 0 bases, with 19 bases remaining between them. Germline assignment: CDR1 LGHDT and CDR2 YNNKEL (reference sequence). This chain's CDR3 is CASSQDFVVGRHSTDTQYF. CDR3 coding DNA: TGTGCCAGCAGCCAAGATTTTGTGGTGGGGAGGCATAGCACAGATACGCAGTATTTT.

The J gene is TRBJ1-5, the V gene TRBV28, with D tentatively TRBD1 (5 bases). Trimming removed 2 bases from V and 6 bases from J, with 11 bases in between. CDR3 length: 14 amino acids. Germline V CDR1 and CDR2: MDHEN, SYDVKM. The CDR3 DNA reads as TGTGCCAGCAGTTTAGGGCAGGGAACTCAGCCCCAGCATTTT. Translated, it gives CASSLGQGTQPQHF. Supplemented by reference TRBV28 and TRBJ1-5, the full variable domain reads DVKVTQSSRYLVKRTGEKVFLECVQDMDHENMFWYRQDPGLGLRLIYFSYDVKMKEKGDIPEGYSVSREKKERFSLILESASTNQTSMYLCASSLGQGTQPQHFGDGTRLSIL.

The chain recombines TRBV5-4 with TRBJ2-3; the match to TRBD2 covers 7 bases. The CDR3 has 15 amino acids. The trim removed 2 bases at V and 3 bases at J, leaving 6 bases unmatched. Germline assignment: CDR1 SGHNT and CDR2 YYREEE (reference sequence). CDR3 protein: CASSLTSESTDTQYF. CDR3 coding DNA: TGTGCCAGCAGCTTAACTAGCGAAAGTACAGATACGCAGTATTTT.

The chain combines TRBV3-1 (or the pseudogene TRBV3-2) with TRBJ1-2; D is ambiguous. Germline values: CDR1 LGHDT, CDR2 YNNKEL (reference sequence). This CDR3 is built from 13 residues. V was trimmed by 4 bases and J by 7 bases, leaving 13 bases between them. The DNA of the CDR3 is TGTGCCAGCAGCCGCGGGTTCTCGGCTGGCTACACCTTC. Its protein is CASSRGFSAGYTF.